This T cell receptor (beta chain) was sequenced in a study of graft-versus-host responses after intestinal transplantation (dated by TCRdb to the early 2020s). For the wider study: Multivisceral, liver-intestinal, or isolated intestinal transplants were received by the recipients. A peak of at least 4% donor T cells among recipient peripheral blood mononuclear cells was the definition used for donor T cell macrochimerism. Of the 20 to 25 intestinal transplant recipients enrolled in the cohort, one of whom was a retransplant, a few patients without pretransplant specimens were excluded. Alloreactive clones were identified by sequencing pre-transplant mixed lymphocyte reaction products and comparing them with unstimulated pre-transplant donor and recipient T cells. After intestinal transplantation, graft-versus-host and host-versus-graft alloreactive T cell clones were followed in the graft, circulation and bone marrow using bulk TCR-beta CDR3 sequencing. Rather than going through the commercial service, samples from three later patients were sequenced in-house on an Illumina MiSeq and processed with MiXCR. Every recipient was given anti-thymocyte globulin induction, then maintenance tacrolimus and steroids for around three years.

Library generation was performed with the immunoSEQ multiplex PCR assay. For most patients, genomic DNA was isolated with the Qiagen DNeasy Blood and Tissue Kit and sent frozen to Adaptive Biotechnologies for TCR sequencing. Adaptive Biotechnologies carried out high-throughput TCR-beta CDR3 sequencing of genomic DNA for most patients. The authors' analysis ran thus. TCR sequencing data were retrieved from Adaptive's ImmunoSEQ software for about 17 patients, whereas a few other patients were processed with MiXCR and VDJtools. To correct CD4 versus CD8 sorting errors, sequences present in both subsets at a frequency ratio below 5:1 were removed. CDR3 nucleotide sequences shared between donor and recipient were removed because the origin of such sequences could not be assigned. Alloreactive clones required at least 2-fold expansion over unstimulated cells and minimum CFSE-low frequency of 0.002% (template counts) or 0.001% (read counts). Clones detected in sequenced pre-transplant spleen, lymph node, or MLR CFSE-low populations of the donor or recipient were defined as mappable. The cumulative frequency of alloreactive clones was calculated as a percentage of all sequences, weighted by copy number. Sourced from immuneACCESS, this table was stored by TCRdb with only in-frame sequences that have V and J called. A share of the clones is absent; for the studies checked, an unresolved V gene accounts for under half, and the remainder has no known explanation. V and J calls and clone size are copied from that table; D and trimming were computed from the DNA. This sample gives 90,000 to 130,000 clones in total; around 90% of them show up just once. Of the sample, 0.23% falls within the top ten clones.

Note on this clone: Its antigen is currently not known. The input lacks base qualities; no much larger clone sits a single base away.

According to the germline V gene, CDR1 reads MNHEY and CDR2 reads SVGAGI. V drops 2 bases and J drops 4 bases, leaving 9 bases in between. Including the terminal cysteine and phenylalanine, the CDR3 comprises 13 residues. The read is trimmed to its CDR3 DNA, 39 bases read in frame from base 1. Study-wide findings and limitations: Early after transplant, peak levels of circulating GvH clones were associated with declines in HvG clones. GvH clones were detected in recipient bone marrow, and some of these GvH clones were observed earlier in ileal mucosa or blood, consistent with an intestinal mucosal origin. Patients with donor T cell macrochimerism had high GvH to HvG T cell clonal ratios in their allografts. The conclusions were limited by the relatively low number and heterogeneity of the intestinal transplant patients.

The time point label here, explained by the study, means: cells obtained before transplantation from donor or recipient. CD3+CD4+ and CD3+CD8+ populations were FACS-sorted from unstimulated pre-transplant donor and recipient cells taken from spleen or lymph nodes. The material sequenced was unstimulated CD4+ T cells sorted from spleen or lymph node cells, taken before transplant. This receptor was identified in a human donor who was the organ donor for an intestinal transplant. The V gene is TRBV6-5 and the J gene is TRBJ2-7; the D gene is unclear. At the DNA level, the sequence is TGTGCCAGCAGTTACGGGCTTGCATACGAGCAGTACTTC. Its protein is CASSYGLAYEQYF.